This T cell receptor (beta chain) was obtained from a study of cytomegalovirus exposure and HLA in healthy donors. Study observations and caveats: Evidence from a later analysis indicated that most CMV-associated TCR beta chains looked HLA-restricted. Later, an analysis showed that TCR beta chains associated with HLA were more clonally expanded than others that were equally common.

V lost 0 bases, J lost 1 base, and 11 bases lay in between. The CDR3 consists of 15 residues. Germline CDR1 reads SGHDT; CDR2 reads YYEEEE. A word on this clone: The target antigen is unknown.

PCR used 60 Vbeta primers and 13 Jbeta primers. Sequenced by immunoSEQ multiplex PCR; TCRdb stores in-frame clones only, minus some. The data hold about 80,000 clones, with approximately 65% observed a single time. The chain recombines TRBV5-6 with TRBJ2-7; D is undetermined. This TCR came from a male donor in good health and CMV-seropositive. Material for sequencing was PBMCs. The CDR3 DNA is TGTGCCAGCAGCTTGGGGGCAGGCCTATCCTACGAGCAGTACTTC. Its protein is CASSLGAGLSYEQYF.